This T cell receptor beta chain derives from a study of control samples from healthy donors and cancer patients. Here immunoSEQ multiplex PCR was the method, and the copy in TCRdb shows in-frame clones only, minus some. The sample lists around 53,000 clones; around 86% were seen once. CDR3 length: 15 amino acids. Germline V gene sequence: CDR1 SGDLS, CDR2 YYNGEE. V shed 4 bases and J shed 2 bases, with 12 bases lying between them. The chain links TRBV9 to TRBJ2-2; maybe TRBD1 (5 bases). This sequence originates from a woman between 45 and 60 years old with lung cancer. Sample: PBMCs. CDR3 region: CASSSRTTNTGELFF. In nucleotides, the CDR3 is TGTGCCAGCAGCTCCCGGACAACTAACACCGGGGAGCTGTTTTTT.